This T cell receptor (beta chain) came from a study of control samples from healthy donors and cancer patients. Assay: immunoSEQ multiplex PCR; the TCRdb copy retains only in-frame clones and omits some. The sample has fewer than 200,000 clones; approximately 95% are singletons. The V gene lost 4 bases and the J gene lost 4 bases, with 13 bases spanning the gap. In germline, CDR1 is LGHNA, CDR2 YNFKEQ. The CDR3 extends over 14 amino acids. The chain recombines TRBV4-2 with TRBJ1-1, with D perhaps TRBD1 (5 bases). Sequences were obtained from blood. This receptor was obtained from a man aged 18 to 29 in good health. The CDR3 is CASSPHAGFTEAFF. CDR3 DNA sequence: TGTGCCAGCAGCCCCCACGCAGGGTTCACTGAAGCTTTCTTT.